Included here is one T cell receptor (beta chain) sequence, with context. Its antigen target is currently unknown. No base quality information exists; no much larger clone differs at one position. This specimen comes from a study of blood T cell repertoires in COVID-19 (dated by TCRdb to the early 2020s). About the study as a whole: Samples from collaborators originated in the United States, Italy and Spain and spanned both the acute and convalescent phases of COVID-19. A freely available public database, intended as a resource for researchers studying the immune response to SARS-CoV-2, is where the repertoires were released. The prospective study material was composed of cDNA or gDNA derived from T cells, B-cell-depleted T cells, or PBMCs. The samples were drawn from the first 160 participants of the ongoing ImmuneRACE study and from 950 to 1,500 subjects provided by 6 global collaborators. The dataset comprised deeply sampled blood TCRbeta repertoires from subjects exposed to, actively infected with, or recovered from COVID-19. HLA class I and class II types, where available, came from metadata supplied by the sample provider rather than from assay-based typing. A de-identified subject ID, COVID-19 status, age in years and sex were almost always included in the sample metadata.

The collaborating institutions used their own protocols to collect whole blood in K2EDTA tubes. For TCRbeta analysis, collaborators shipped samples in one of three forms: frozen whole blood, isolated PBMCs, or DNA extracted from either of those sample types. TCRbeta CDR3 regions were amplified from genomic DNA using the immunoSEQ Assay, a bias-controlled multiplex PCR. The original pipeline was this. The number of nucleated cells in each sample was estimated from the amplification of reference gene primers within the assay. To quantify the absolute abundance of each unique TCRbeta CDR3 rearrangement, sequence reads were collapsed and filtered. For each sample, productive Simpson clonality was calculated by taking the square root of Simpson's diversity index across productive rearrangements. TCRdb obtained this table from immuneACCESS and retained in-frame rearrangements with V and J assigned. These tables miss some clones; where compared with another copy, unresolved V genes account for less than half of the shortfall, and the remainder is unexplained. That table supplies the V and J calls and clone size; D and trimming were determined from the DNA. The sample table records approximately 220,000 clones; around 84% of these occur just once. Around 3% of the sample rests with the top ten.

There are 15 amino acids in the CDR3, from cysteine to phenylalanine inclusive. Only the CDR3 DNA is retained, 45 bases long and in frame from the first base. Compared with germline, V lacks 5 bases and J lacks 5 bases; bases without a gene match: 8. Looking up the germline V gene (reference sequence) yields CDR1 LNHDA and CDR2 SQIVND. Broader findings and caveats from the paper: How much clinical and demographic metadata was included differed by source and by participant, and the metadata was provided uncurated.

Rearrangement joined TRBV19 to TRBJ1-1, with 10 bases in between that match TRBD1. The sequencing sample was made of peripheral blood. This sequence was found in a man between 60 and 75 years old with acute or convalescent COVID-19. The DNA is as follows: TGTGCCAGTAGTGCTGACAGGGGGCGAGGGACTGAAGCTTTCTTT. This translates into CASSADRGRGTEAFF.